Below, one T cell receptor beta chain is given with its context. This entry belongs to a study of blood T cell repertoires in COVID-19. Turning to the study itself: COVID-19 samples from acute and convalescent phases originated in the United States, Italy and Spain. The analysed material was cDNA or gDNA that came from T cells, B-cell-depleted T cells, or PBMCs.

Participants spanned ages about 18 to 100 years and resided in 20 to 25 US areas. Clinical history reported by participants formed the basis on which cohorts were assigned. This table comes from immunoSEQ multiplex PCR, and its TCRdb copy is limited to in-frame clones, with some not included. This table holds over 150,000 clones, roughly 85% found once. What was sequenced was PBMCs or T cells enriched from blood (not recorded which). The sequence came from a woman in her 70s in a cohort exposed to, infected with or recovered from COVID-19 (not recorded which).

In DNA form, the CDR3 reads TGTGCCACCAGCAGCGGGGGCGGTTACAATGAGCAGTTCTTC. Translation: CATSSGGGYNEQFF. The V and J genes are TRBV24-1 and TRBJ2-1; 8 nucleotides align to TRBD2. Trimming cost V 7 bases and J 4 bases; bases outside gene matches: 5. Germline V gives CDR1 KGHDR, CDR2 SFDVKD. This CDR3 spans 14 amino acids.